This TCR beta chain was sequenced during a study of regulatory T cells in long-lasting Graves disease. Study background: Over 5 years of antithyroid drugs with positive TSH receptor antibodies was taken to mean persistent Graves' disease.

About this clonotype itself: Mismatch with germline at one junction end may stem from a read error.

In germline, CDR1 is MDHEN, CDR2 SYDVKM. This CDR3 spans 15 amino acids. Arm-PCR of CDR3 regions and iRepertoire HTBI primers were used to build TCR beta libraries. In the study's own analysis: Identification yielded some 60 TRBV and about 15 TRBJ segments across samples. A single record per CDR3 protein comes from TCRdb applying MiXCR to the multiplex PCR reads. The V and J calls and clone size come from TCRdb's table, not from the authors' own analysis. The table records some 420,000 distinct CDR3 sequences, roughly 23% of them present only once. Described time point: persistent/refractory GD, antithyroid drugs over 5 years with positive TRAb. Isolated PBMC RNA provided the starting material for the TCR library. From each patient, nine milliliters of peripheral blood was drawn and collected into an EDTA anticoagulant tube.

Source: peripheral blood mononuclear cells (PBMCs), taken when the disease was refractory, from a patient treated with antithyroid drugs. This rearrangement joins TRBV28 to TRBJ1-4; 7 bases fit TRBD1. The clonotype was recovered from a female donor with Graves disease. For the CDR3, the DNA is TGTGCCAGCAGACCCCCTCGACAGGGTGGTGAAAAGCTGTTTTTT. Amino acid sequence: CASRPPRQGGEKLFF.